This entry features one T cell receptor (beta chain) sequence. Its antigen specificity is not known. Within one base of it there is no much larger clone, and no base qualities were kept. The record originates from a study of T-cell reconstitution after alpha-beta-depleted transplantation in children (dated by TCRdb to the mid-2010s). Concerning the study at large: The study quantitatively tracked T-cell immune reconstitution after TCRalphabeta/CD19-depleted allogeneic hematopoietic cell transplantation in children using TCR repertoire profiling. Beyond this particular receptor, the publication reports: In some patients, the high TCRbeta diversity seen at day 60 was put down to recipient T cells and intrathymic progenitors that had survived conditioning. The apparently early alphabetaT-cell count recovery about two months after transplant was reportedly dependent on only several hundred rapidly expanded clones derived from non-depleted graft cells. Over subsequent months, a decline in hyperexpanded clone frequencies was noted, and after one year, T-cell counts and TCRbeta diversity were mostly ascribed to newly produced T cells.

Reading from cysteine to phenylalanine, the CDR3 counts 17 amino acids. The kept DNA is CDR3 alone, 51 bases in frame from the first base. Based on the germline V gene (reference sequence), the CDR1 and CDR2 sequences are SEHNR and FQNEAQ. Ends trimmed: V by 0 bases, J by 2 bases; bases unmatched to a gene: 6. Libraries were prepared through PCR. Data came from an Illumina HiSeq 2500. To normalize quantification of the TCRbeta repertoire, the TCR libraries were built with molecular barcoding that relied on unique molecular identifiers. Clones were called with MiXCR by TCRdb after fastp trimmed the public reads at Q25, and only in-frame beta chains were retained. Rows with one shared CDR3 protein collapse into an entry with the most common genes and DNA. The sample contains under 150,000 distinct CDR3 sequences, 9.5% to 10% of them found a single time. Together, the top ten hold 24% of the sample. The meaning of the sample's treatment or condition label: allogeneic hematopoietic cell transplantation with graft depleted of TCRalphabeta T cells and CD19 B cells. TCRalphabeta/CD19-depleted allogeneic hematopoietic cell grafts were given to the transplant recipients, all of whom were children.

The sequence derives from a girl less than two years old who had a stem cell transplant for combined immunodeficiency, so the T cells may come from the graft donor. The chain links TRBV7-9 with TRBJ2-1, with 8 middle bases fitting TRBD2. This specimen consisted of PBMCs, mostly from graft donor cells, obtained 180 days after TCRalphabeta/CD19-depleted stem cell transplant. The bases read TGTGCCAGCAGCTTAGCGGGACTAGTCGTGGCCTACAATGAGCAGTTCTTC. Its amino acids are CASSLAGLVVAYNEQFF.